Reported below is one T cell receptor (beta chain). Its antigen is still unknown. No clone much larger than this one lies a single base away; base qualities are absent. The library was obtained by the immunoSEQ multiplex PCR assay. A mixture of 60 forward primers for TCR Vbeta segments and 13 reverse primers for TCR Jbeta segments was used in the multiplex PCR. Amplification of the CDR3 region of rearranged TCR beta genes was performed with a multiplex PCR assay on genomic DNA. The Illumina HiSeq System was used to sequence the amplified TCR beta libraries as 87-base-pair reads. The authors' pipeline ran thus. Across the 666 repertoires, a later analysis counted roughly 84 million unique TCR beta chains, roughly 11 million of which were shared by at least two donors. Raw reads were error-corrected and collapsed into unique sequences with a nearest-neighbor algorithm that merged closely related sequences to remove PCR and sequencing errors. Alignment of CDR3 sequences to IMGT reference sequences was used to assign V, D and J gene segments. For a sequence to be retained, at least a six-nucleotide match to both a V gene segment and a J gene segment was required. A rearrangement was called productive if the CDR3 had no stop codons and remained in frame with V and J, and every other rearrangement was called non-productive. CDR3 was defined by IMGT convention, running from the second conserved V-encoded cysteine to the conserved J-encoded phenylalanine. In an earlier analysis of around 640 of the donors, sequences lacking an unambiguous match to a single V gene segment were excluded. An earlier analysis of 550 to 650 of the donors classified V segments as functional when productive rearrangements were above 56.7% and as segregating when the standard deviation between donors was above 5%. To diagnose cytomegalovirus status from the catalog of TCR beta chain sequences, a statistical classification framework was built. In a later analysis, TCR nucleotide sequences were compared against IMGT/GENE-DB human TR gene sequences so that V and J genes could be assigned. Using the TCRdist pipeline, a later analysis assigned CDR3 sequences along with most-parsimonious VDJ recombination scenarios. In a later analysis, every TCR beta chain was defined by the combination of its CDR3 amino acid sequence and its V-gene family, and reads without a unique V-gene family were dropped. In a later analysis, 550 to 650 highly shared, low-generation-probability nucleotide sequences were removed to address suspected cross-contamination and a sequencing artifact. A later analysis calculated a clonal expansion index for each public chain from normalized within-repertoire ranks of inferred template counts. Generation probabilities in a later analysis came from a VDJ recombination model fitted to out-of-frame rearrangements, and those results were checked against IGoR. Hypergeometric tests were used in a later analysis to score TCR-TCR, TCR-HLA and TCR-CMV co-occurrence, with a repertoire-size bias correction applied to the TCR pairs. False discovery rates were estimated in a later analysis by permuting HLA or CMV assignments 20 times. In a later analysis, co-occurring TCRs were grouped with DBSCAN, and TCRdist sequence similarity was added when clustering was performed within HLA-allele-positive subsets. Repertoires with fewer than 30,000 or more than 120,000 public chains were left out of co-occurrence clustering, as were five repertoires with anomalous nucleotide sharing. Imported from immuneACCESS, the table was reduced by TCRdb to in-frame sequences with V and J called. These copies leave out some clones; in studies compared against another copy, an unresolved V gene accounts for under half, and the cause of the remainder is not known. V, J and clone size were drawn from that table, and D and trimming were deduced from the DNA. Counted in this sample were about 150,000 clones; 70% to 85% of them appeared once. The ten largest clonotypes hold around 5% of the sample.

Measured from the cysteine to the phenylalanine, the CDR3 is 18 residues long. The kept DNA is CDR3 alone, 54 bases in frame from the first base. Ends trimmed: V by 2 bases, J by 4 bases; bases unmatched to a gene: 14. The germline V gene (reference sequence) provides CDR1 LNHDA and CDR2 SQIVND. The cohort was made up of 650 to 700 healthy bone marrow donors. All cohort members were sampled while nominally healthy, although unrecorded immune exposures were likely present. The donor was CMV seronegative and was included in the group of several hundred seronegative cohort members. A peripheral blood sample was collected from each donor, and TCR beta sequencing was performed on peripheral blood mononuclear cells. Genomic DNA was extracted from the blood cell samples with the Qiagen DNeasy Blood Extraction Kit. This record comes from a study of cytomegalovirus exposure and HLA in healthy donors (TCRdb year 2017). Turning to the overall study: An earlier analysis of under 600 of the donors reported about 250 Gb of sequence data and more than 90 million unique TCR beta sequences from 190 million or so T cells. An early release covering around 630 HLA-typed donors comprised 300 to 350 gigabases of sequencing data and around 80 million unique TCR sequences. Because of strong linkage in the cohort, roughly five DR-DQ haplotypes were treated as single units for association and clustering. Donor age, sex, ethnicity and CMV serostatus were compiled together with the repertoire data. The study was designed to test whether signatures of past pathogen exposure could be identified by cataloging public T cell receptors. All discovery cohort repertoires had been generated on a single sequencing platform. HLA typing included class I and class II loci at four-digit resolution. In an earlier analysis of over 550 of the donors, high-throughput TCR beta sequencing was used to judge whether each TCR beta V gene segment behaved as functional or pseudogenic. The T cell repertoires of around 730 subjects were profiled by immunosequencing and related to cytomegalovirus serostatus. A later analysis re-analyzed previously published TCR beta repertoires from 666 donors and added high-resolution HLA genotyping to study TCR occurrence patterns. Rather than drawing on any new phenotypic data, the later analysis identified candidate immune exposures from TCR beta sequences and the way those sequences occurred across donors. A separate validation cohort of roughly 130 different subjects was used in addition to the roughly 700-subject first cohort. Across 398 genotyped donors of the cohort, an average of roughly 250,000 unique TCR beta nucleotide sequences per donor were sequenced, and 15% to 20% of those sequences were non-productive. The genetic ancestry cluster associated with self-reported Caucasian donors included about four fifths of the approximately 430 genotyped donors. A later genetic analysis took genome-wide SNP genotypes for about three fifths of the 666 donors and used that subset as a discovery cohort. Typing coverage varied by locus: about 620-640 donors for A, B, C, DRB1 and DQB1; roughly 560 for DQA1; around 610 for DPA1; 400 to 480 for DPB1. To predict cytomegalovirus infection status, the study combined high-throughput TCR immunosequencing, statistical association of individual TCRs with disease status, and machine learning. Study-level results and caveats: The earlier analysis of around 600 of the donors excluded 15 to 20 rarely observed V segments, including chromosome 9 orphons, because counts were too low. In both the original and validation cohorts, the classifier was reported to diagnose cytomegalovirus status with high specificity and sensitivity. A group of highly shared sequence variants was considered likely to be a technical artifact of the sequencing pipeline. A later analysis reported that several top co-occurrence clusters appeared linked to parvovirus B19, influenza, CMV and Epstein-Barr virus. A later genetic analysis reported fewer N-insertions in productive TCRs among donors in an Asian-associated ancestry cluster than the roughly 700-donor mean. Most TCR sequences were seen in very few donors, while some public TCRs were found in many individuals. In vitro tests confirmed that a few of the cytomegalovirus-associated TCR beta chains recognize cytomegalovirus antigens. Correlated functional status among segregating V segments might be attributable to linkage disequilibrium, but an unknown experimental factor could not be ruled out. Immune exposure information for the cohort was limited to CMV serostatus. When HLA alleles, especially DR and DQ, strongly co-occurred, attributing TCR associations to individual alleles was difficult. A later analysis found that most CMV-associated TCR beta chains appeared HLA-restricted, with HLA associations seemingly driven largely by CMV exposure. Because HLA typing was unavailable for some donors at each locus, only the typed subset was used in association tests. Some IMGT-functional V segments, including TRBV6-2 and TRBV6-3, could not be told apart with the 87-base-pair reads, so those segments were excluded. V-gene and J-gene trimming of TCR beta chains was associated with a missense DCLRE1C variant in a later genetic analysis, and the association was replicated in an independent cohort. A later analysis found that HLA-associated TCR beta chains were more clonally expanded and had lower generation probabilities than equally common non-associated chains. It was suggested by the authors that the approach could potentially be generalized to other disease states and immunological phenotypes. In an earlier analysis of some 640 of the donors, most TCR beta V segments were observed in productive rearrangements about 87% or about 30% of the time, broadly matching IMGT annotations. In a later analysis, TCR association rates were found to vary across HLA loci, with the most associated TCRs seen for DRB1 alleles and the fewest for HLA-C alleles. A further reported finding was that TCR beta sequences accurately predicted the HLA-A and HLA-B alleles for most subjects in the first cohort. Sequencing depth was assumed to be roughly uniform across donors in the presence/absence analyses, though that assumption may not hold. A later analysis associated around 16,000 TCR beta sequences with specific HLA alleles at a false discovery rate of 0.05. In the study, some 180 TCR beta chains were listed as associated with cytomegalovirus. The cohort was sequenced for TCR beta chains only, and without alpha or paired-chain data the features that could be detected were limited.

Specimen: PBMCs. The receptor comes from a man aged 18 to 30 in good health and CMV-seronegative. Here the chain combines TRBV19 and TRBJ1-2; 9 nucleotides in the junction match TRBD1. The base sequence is TGTGCCAGTAGTATAAGTGGGGGGACAGGGCCTATCCCCTATGGCTACACCTTC. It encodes CASSISGGTGPIPYGYTF.